This TCR beta chain was recovered during a study of beta chain features in type 1 diabetes. Concerning this clone itself: Its target is not known.

The study's findings and limits: Significant though moderate, a shortening of TCRB CDR3s appeared in all four CD4+ subsets of Type 1 diabetes patients. VDJ junctions from patients with type 1 diabetes contained fewer insertions and more deletions. Although PCR might favor shorter templates, it would do so equally in patients and controls.

Purity exceeded 98% in all sorted populations. Germline V CDR1 and CDR2: SNHLY, FYNNEI. The V and J ends lost 2 bases and 4 bases respectively, with 9 bases between them. This CDR3 is built from 13 residues. Isolated RNA was reverse transcribed in full, so expressed TCRB transcripts were sequenced. Libraries were prepared by immunoSEQ multiplex PCR; TCRdb keeps only in-frame clonotypes and omits some of them. This sample yields approximately 360,000 clones, of which over 10% are seen a single time; around 0.0099% belongs to the top ten. This clonotype was obtained from a woman younger than 30 with type 1 diabetes. Specimen: naive CD4+ T cells from blood. V and J are TRBV2 and TRBJ2-7; D gene ambiguous. The CDR3 region is CASSESPGYEQYF. The DNA of the CDR3 is TGTGCCAGCAGTGAAAGCCCAGGATACGAGCAGTACTTC.